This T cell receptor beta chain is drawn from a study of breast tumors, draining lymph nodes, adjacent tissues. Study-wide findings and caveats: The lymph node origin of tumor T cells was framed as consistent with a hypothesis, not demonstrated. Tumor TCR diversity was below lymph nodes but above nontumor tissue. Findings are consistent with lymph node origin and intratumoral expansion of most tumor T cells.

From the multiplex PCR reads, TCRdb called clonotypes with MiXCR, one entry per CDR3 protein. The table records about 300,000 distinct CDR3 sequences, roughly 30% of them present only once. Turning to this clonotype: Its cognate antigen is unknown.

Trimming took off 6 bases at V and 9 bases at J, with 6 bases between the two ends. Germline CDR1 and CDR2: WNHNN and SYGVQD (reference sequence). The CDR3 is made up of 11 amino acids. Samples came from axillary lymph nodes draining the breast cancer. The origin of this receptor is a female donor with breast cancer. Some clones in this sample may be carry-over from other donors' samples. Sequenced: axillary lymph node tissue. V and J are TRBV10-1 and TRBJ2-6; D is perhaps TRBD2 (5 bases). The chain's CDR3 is CASSRDNVLTF. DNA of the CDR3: TGCGCCAGCAGCCGGGACAACGTCCTGACTTTC.